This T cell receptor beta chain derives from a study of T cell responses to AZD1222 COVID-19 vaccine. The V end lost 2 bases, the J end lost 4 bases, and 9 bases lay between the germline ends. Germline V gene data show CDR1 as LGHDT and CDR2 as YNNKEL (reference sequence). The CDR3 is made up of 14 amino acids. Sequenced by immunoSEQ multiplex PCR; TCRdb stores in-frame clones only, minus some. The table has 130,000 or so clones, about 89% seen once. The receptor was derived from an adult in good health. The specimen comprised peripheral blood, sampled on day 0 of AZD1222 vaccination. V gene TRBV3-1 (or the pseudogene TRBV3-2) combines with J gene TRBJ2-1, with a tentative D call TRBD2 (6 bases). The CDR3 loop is CASSQHGRYNEQFF. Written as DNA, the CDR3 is TGTGCCAGCAGCCAACACGGGAGATACAATGAGCAGTTCTTC.